A selection of T cell receptor beta chains follows, all from one sample in a study of radiotherapy plus CTLA-4 blockade in lung cancer. Repertoires were generated with immunoSEQ multiplex PCR, while TCRdb's copy carries only in-frame clones and drops some. The sample records approximately 76,000 clones, around 79% being singletons. The sample was peripheral blood, taken from a patient treated with radiotherapy plus ipilimumab. The receptor source for this set is a human donor with non-small cell lung cancer who had a partial response to radiotherapy plus ipilimumab. Some clones in this sample may be carry-over from other donors' samples. The CDR3 runs from the conserved cysteine through the conserved F or W. Each record gives: clone size, J gene, V gene, D gene, CDR3 DNA, CDR3 protein. The D gene is left open where the match is weak. The size entry is marked missing in some rows and otherwise reads once, few, many or a size class.

once	TRBJ1-1	TRBV10-3	-	TGTGCCATCAGTGACGGGGGGTGGAACACTGAAGCTTTCTTT	CAISDGGWNTEAFF
few	TRBJ1-1	TRBV6-7	-	TGTGCCAGCAGTTACTCAGGGGTGTCTGAAGCTTTCTTT	CASSYSGVSEAFF
-	TRBJ2-3	TRBV29-1	TRBD1	TGCAGCGTGGCCTCCCAGGGGGCTTGGGATACGCAGTATTTT	CSVASQGAWDTQYF
-	TRBJ2-6	TRBV19	-	TGTGCCAGTAGTATCAACTACTCTGGGGCCAACGTCCTGACTTTC	CASSINYSGANVLTF
-	TRBJ2-1	TRBV5-4	-	TGTGCCAGCAGCTTGGTCGAGGATGAGCAGTTCTTC	CASSLVEDEQFF
-	TRBJ1-6	TRBV30	-	TGTGCCTTTGCCGGGACTGCTAATTCACCCCTCCACTTT	CAFAGTANSPLHF
few	TRBJ1-3	TRBV28	-	TGTGCCAGCAGTTTACCATCGACAGTCTCTGGAAACACCATATATTTT	CASSLPSTVSGNTIYF
-	TRBJ1-1	TRBV7-3	-	TGTGCCAGCAGCTTTGACAGAGACACTGAAGCTTTCTTT	CASSFDRDTEAFF
-	TRBJ1-1	TRBV4-1	-	TGCGCCAGCAGCCAAAGGGGGGCTGGGGGCGGGGGGTACACTGAAGCTTTCTTT	CASSQRGAGGGGYTEAFF
-	TRBJ1-2	TRBV5-4	TRBD1	TGTGCCAGCAGAGCTCGGACAGGGGGCTATGGCTACACCTTC	CASRARTGGYGYTF
-	TRBJ1-4	TRBV6-1	-	TGTGCCAGCAGTGCTAACCCGTCTACGGGCAGGAGGAATGAAAAACTGTTTTTT	CASSANPSTGRRNEKLFF
-	TRBJ1-6	TRBV5-1	-	TGCGCCAGCAGCTTGGTAAATTCACCCCTCCACTTT	CASSLVNSPLHF
-	TRBJ1-2	TRBV5-5	-	TGTGCCAGCAGCTTGGGTGGCCGCTTTGGCTACACCTTC	CASSLGGRFGYTF
few	TRBJ1-3	TRBV29-1	TRBD1	TGCAGCGTTTCCTGGGACAGGGGAAACACCATATATTTT	CSVSWDRGNTIYF
-	TRBJ1-4	TRBV6-5	-	TGTGCCAGCAGTGGACAGATTAATGAAAAACTGTTTTTT	CASSGQINEKLFF
-	TRBJ1-1	TRBV29-1	TRBD1	TGCAGCGTTGAAGACACCCCTGGGACAGTGAACACTGAAGCTTTCTTT	CSVEDTPGTVNTEAFF
-	TRBJ2-3	TRBV5-4	TRBD2	TGTGCCAGCAGCCCCACTAGCGGGGGGCTAATCACAGATACGCAGTATTTT	CASSPTSGGLITDTQYF
-	TRBJ2-3	TRBV4-3	TRBD1	TGCGCCAGCAGCCAACTGACAGGGGGCGAGTATACGCAGTATTTT	CASSQLTGGEYTQYF
-	TRBJ1-5	TRBV5-6	TRBD1	TGTGCCAGCAGCGCCAGGACAGGGTTTGGGCAGCCCCAGCATTTT	CASSARTGFGQPQHF
-	TRBJ2-3	TRBV19	TRBD1	TGTGCCAGTAGTATCGACAGGGGGTCCACAGATACGCAGTATTTT	CASSIDRGSTDTQYF
-	TRBJ1-6	TRBV7-2	TRBD1	TGTGCCAGCAGCCACGGACAGGCCAATAATTCACCCCTCCACTTT	CASSHGQANNSPLHF
-	TRBJ2-7	TRBV6-5	-	TGTGCCAGCACCCAAAGCCGGGGTGAAGGCGAGCAGTACTTC	CASTQSRGEGEQYF
-	TRBJ2-7	TRBV2	-	TGTGCCAGCAGTAGGACTTACGAGCAGTACTTC	CASSRTYEQYF
-	TRBJ1-3	TRBV9	-	TGTGCCAGCAGCCAGGAGGGGACCAGAAACACCATATATTTT	CASSQEGTRNTIYF
-	TRBJ2-7	TRBV2	TRBD1	TGTGCCAGCAGAATTGGACAGGGGGCATTCTACGAGCAGTACTTC	CASRIGQGAFYEQYF
few	TRBJ2-1	TRBV13	-	TGTGCCAGCAGCTTAGATCAGGGGTTAACCAATGAGCAGTTCTTC	CASSLDQGLTNEQFF
-	TRBJ2-1	TRBV2	-	TGTGCCAGCAGTCCCCGGACCCGCGAGGGTGAGCAGTTCTTC	CASSPRTREGEQFF
-	TRBJ2-7	TRBV18	-	TGTGCCAGCTCCCTGGACACTCTCGCCTACGAGCAGTACTTC	CASSLDTLAYEQYF
once	TRBJ2-3	TRBV19	TRBD2	TGTGCCAGTAGTATAAGCGGGAGGGCAGATACGCAGTATTTT	CASSISGRADTQYF
-	TRBJ2-2	TRBV10-2	TRBD2	TGCGCCAGCCTCACTAGCGGGGGGGCCCTAACCGGGGAGCTGTTTTTT	CASLTSGGALTGELFF
-	TRBJ1-1	TRBV28	-	TGTGCCAGCACAAAAACCCGAGGGGGAATCGGTGAAGCTTTCTTT	CASTKTRGGIGEAFF
-	TRBJ2-1	TRBV14	-	TGTGCCAGCAGCCAGGGACTCACTAATGAGCAGTTCTTC	CASSQGLTNEQFF
-	TRBJ1-2	TRBV28	TRBD1	TGTGCCAGCAGTTCACAGGGGGGTTGGGGCTACACCTTC	CASSSQGGWGYTF
once	TRBJ1-2	TRBV5-1	-	TGCGCCAGCAGCTTGGACAGGGTCCTTGGCTACACCTTC	CASSLDRVLGYTF
-	TRBJ1-3	TRBV11-2	-	TGTGCCAGCAGCTTAGCCCTAGACAGCTCTGGAAACACCATATATTTT	CASSLALDSSGNTIYF
-	TRBJ2-3	TRBV7-2	-	TGTGCCAGCAGAAGTGTGGCGGGGGCAACAGATACGCAGTATTTT	CASRSVAGATDTQYF
few	TRBJ2-2	TRBV4-3	TRBD1	TGCGCCAGCAGCCAAGATAGGGGACAGGGGGCCACGATTTTCACCGGGGAGCTGTTTTTT	CASSQDRGQGATIFTGELFF
-	TRBJ2-2	TRBV18	-	TGTGCCAGCTCACCAGTTCAGGGATACACCGGGGAGCTGTTTTTT	CASSPVQGYTGELFF
-	TRBJ2-7	TRBV14	TRBD2	TGTGCCAGCAGCCCCGCGAGCGGGGGTTCTCGCTACGAGCAGTACTTC	CASSPASGGSRYEQYF
-	TRBJ1-1	TRBV4-1	-	TGCGCCAGCAGCCAATTGAGGGGGTGGAACACTGAAGCTTTCTTT	CASSQLRGWNTEAFF
-	TRBJ2-5	TRBV20-1	-	TGCAGTGCTAGAGAACGGACTCGAGTATACTTC	CSARERTRVYF
-	TRBJ2-1	TRBV11-3	-	TGTGCCAGCAGCGGACCGGGCGGGGACAATGAGCAGTTCTTC	CASSGPGGDNEQFF
-	TRBJ2-7	TRBV28	-	TGTGCCAGCAGTTCAGACAGTTACGAGCAGTACTTC	CASSSDSYEQYF
-	TRBJ1-6	TRBV23-1	TRBD1	TGCGCCAGCAGTCAATCCGGGGGGAGACAGGGGGATCAGGGTACCTCCTATAATTCACCCCTCCACTTT	CASSQSGGRQGDQGTSYNSPLHF
-	TRBJ2-7	TRBV7-9	-	TGTGCCAGCAACCGGGACATTGGTGTCTACGAGCAGTACTTC	CASNRDIGVYEQYF
-	TRBJ2-7	TRBV11-2	-	TGTGCCAGCAGCCCCCGGGGAGGCGAGCAGTACTTC	CASSPRGGEQYF
few	TRBJ2-7	TRBV5-1	TRBD1	TGCGCCAGCAGCTACACAGGGGGCTGGGAGCAGTACTTC	CASSYTGGWEQYF
-	TRBJ1-1	TRBV7-8	-	TGTGCCAGCAGCTTAGAATGGGACTTCTGGACTGAAGCTTTCTTT	CASSLEWDFWTEAFF
-	TRBJ2-3	TRBV6-6	-	TGTGCCAGCAGAACAAGCACAGATACGCAGTATTTT	CASRTSTDTQYF
-	TRBJ1-2	TRBV5-4	-	TGTGCCAGCAGCTTGCAGGGGACGGGATATGGCTACACCTTC	CASSLQGTGYGYTF